These 21 T cell receptor beta chains originate from one sample sequenced in a study of shared clonotypes between healthy human individuals. Assay: immunoSEQ multiplex PCR; the TCRdb copy retains only in-frame clones and omits some. The sample lists 1.5 million to 2.5 million clones; over 85% were seen once. Naive CD8 cells, CD45RO-negative and positively selected for CCR7, excluded terminally differentiated effector memory CD45RA+ cells. Sample: naive CD8+ T cells sorted from blood. These receptors were taken from a man aged 18 to 29 in good health.

Details on this clone: The same CDR3 can be traced to other DNA sequences in this sample. The J gene is TRBJ2-7, the V gene TRBV11-2; weak D call: TRBD2 (5 bases). The CDR3 consists of 11 residues. Trimming took off 4 bases at V and 7 bases at J, with 8 bases between the two ends. Germline CDR1 SGHAT, CDR2 FQNNGV. The DNA of the CDR3 is TGTGCCAGCAGCTCGAGCGGTGAGCAGTACTTC. The encoded protein is CASSSSGEQYF.

The chain joins TRBV5-4 to TRBJ2-7; tentatively, D is TRBD2 (5 bases). The CDR3 contains 14 residues. Trimming shortened V by 0 bases and J by 4 bases, and 11 bases separated the two germline ends. The germline V gene encodes CDR1 SGHNT and CDR2 YYREEE (reference sequence). The CDR3 loop is CASSLGPEGYEQYF. CDR3 nucleotide sequence: TGTGCCAGCAGCTTGGGACCAGAGGGATACGAGCAGTACTTC.

V usage is TRBV7-9 and J usage is TRBJ1-2; D unclear. The CDR3 contains 16 residues. Germline V CDR1 and CDR2: SEHNR, FQNEAQ (reference sequence). Trimming took 4 bases from V and 5 from J, leaving 20 bases between them. The CDR3 nucleotides are TGTGCCAGCAGCTCGACGGCGAACACCCTAATTTATGGCTACACCTTC. This translates into CASSSTANTLIYGYTF.

Comments on this clone: Other DNA sequences in this specimen translate into the identical CDR3. The V call is TRBV28, the J call TRBJ1-2, with TRBD1 as a possible D gene (5 bases). Germline loops: CDR1 MDHEN, CDR2 SYDVKM. This CDR3 region has 12 residues. Trimming pared 6 bases from V and 1 base from J, leaving 6 bases between. CDR3 amino acids: CASRGGNYGYTF. The CDR3 coding sequence is TGTGCCAGCAGGGGGGGTAACTATGGCTACACCTTC.

This sequence joins TRBV7-9 and TRBJ2-5; D possibly uses TRBD1 or TRBD2 (5 bases each). CDR3 length: 15 amino acids. V was shortened by 1 base and J by 3 bases, with 12 bases between the two germline ends. Germline CDR1 and CDR2: SEHNR and FQNEAQ (reference sequence). In DNA form, the CDR3 reads TGTGCCAGCAGCTTAGAAGGGACCTCGAAAGAGACCCAGTACTTC. This codes for CASSLEGTSKETQYF. The variable domain in full, with the rest retrieved from reference TRBV7-9 and TRBJ2-5, is DTGVSQNPRHKITKRGQNVTFRCDPISEHNRLYWYRQTLGQGPEFLTYFQNEAQLEKSRLLSDRFSAERPKGSFSTLEIQRTEQGDSAMYLCASSLEGTSKETQYFGPGTRLLVL.

The chain couples TRBV6-5 to TRBJ2-7; D possibly corresponds to TRBD1 (6 bases). V lost 0 bases, J lost 4 bases, and 10 bases lay in between. The CDR3 sequence is 14 residues long. Per germline, CDR1 MNHEY and CDR2 SVGAGI. CDR3 nucleotide sequence: TGTGCCAGCAGTTACTCGTTAAGGGGGTACGAGCAGTACTTC. This translates into CASSYSLRGYEQYF.

This clone was seen only a few times. J is TRBJ1-6 and V is TRBV27; no clear D gene. Germline values: CDR1 MNHEY, CDR2 SMNVEV (reference sequence). The CDR3 runs to 14 residues. V lost 6 bases to trimming and J lost 7 bases, with 13 bases between them. CDR3 in DNA: TGTGCCAGCAGACCGGGAGCTTCAAATTCACCCCTCCACTTT. Protein product: CASRPGASNSPLHF.

This chain joins TRBV2 and TRBJ2-2; TRBD2 aligns across 11 bases. The CDR3 loop spans 19 amino acids. CDR1 is SNHLY and CDR2 is FYNNEI in the germline V gene. With 3 bases clipped from V and 7 bases from J, the junction kept 16 bases outside the gene matches. Here the CDR3 reads CASSDQMVTSGKEDGELFF. CDR3 DNA: TGTGCCAGCAGTGATCAGATGGTGACTAGCGGGAAGGAAGACGGGGAGCTGTTTTTT.

The rearrangement links TRBV29-1 to TRBJ2-2; possible D gene TRBD2, 6 bases. Germline lookup yields CDR1 SQVTM and CDR2 ANQGSEA. The ends were cut back, 6 bases at V and 3 bases at J, with 17 bases in the middle. The CDR3 sequence is 15 residues long. The CDR3 DNA follows: TGCAGCGTCGCAGGGACTCCTAGGGACACCGGGGAGCTGTTTTTT. Translated: CSVAGTPRDTGELFF.

The V gene is TRBV6-5, the J gene TRBJ2-5; D is unclear. Trimming removed 2 bases from V and 4 bases from J, with 14 bases in between. Per germline, CDR1 MNHEY and CDR2 SVGAGI. CDR3 length equals 15 residues. CDR3 DNA: TGTGCCAGCAGTTACCATAAAGCGTTAGGAGAGACCCAGTACTTC. Amino acid sequence: CASSYHKALGETQYF.

The chain links TRBV7-9 to TRBJ2-7; D gene unclear. This CDR3 has 13 amino acids. V lost 5 bases and J 2 bases, leaving 10 bases between the germline ends. Germline assignment: CDR1 SEHNR and CDR2 FQNEAQ (reference sequence). CDR3 nucleotides: TGTGCCAGCAGCAACGACTTAACCTACGAGCAGTACTTC. Translation: CASSNDLTYEQYF.

This chain links TRBV5-8 with TRBJ2-7; the D is unclear. The CDR3 is 16 amino acids. Germline V gene sequence: CDR1 SGHTS, CDR2 YDEGEE. V lost 7 bases and J lost 3, with 23 bases in between. DNA of the CDR3: TGTGCCAGCCACGACCATTACGAGAAGACGGTCTACGAGCAGTACTTC. Translated: CASHDHYEKTVYEQYF. The whole variable domain, filled in from reference TRBV5-8 and TRBJ2-7, reads EAGVTQSPTHLIKTRGQQATLRCSPISGHTSVYWYQQALGLGLQFLLWYDEGEERNRGNFPPRFSGRQFPNYSSELNVNALELEDSALYLCASHDHYEKTVYEQYFGPGTRLTVT.

The V call is TRBV5-1, the J call TRBJ1-4; 12 nucleotides match TRBD1. The CDR3 extends over 15 amino acids. CDR1 and CDR2 (germline): SGHRS, YFSETQ. Trimming removed 2 bases from V and 8 bases from J; junction bases left unmatched: 4. CDR3 in DNA: TGCGCCAGCAGCTTAATGGGACAGGGGGCGGAAAAACTGTTTTTT. Amino acid sequence: CASSLMGQGAEKLFF.

Note on this clone: This sample includes further DNA sequences coding for the same CDR3. This CDR3 is CASSFPGQPQHF. The CDR3 DNA reads as TGTGCCAGCAGTTTCCCCGGGCAGCCCCAGCATTTT. V and J are TRBV27 and TRBJ1-5, with D uncertain. Germline V gene sequence: CDR1 MNHEY, CDR2 SMNVEV (reference sequence). Trimming cost V 3 bases and J 7 bases, with 7 bases left between them. The CDR3 has 12 residues.

The gene calls are TRBV6-1 and TRBJ2-5; possibly TRBD1 for D (6 bases). Germline V gives CDR1 MNHNS, CDR2 SASEGT. This CDR3 region has 14 residues. The V end was cut by 6 bases, the J end by 1 base, with 12 bases between. The CDR3 nucleotides are TGTGCCAGCAGATACAGGGCTACCCAAGAGACCCAGTACTTC. It is translated as CASRYRATQETQYF.

The chain combines TRBV7-9 with TRBJ2-3, with D possibly being TRBD1 (5 bases). Trimming stripped 5 bases from V and 2 bases from J, with 14 bases between. In germline, CDR1 is SEHNR, CDR2 FQNEAQ (reference sequence). The CDR3 has 15 residues. Here the CDR3 reads CASSLLDSDTDTQYF. In DNA, the CDR3 is TGTGCCAGCAGCCTGCTTGACAGCGACACAGATACGCAGTATTTT.

The J gene is TRBJ2-1, the V gene TRBV5-1; 11 bases align to TRBD1. Per germline, CDR1 SGHRS and CDR2 YFSETQ. This CDR3 has 15 amino acids. V dropped 7 bases and J dropped 7; count of bases not matched to a gene: 10. This CDR3 reads CASGGQGDLRNEQFF. CDR3 sequence (DNA): TGCGCCAGCGGGGGACAGGGGGACCTTCGGAATGAGCAGTTCTTC. Full variable domain (missing parts from reference TRBV5-1 and TRBJ2-1): KAGVTQTPRYLIKTRGQQVTLSCSPISGHRSVSWYQQTPGQGLQFLFEYFSETQRNKGNFPGRFSGRQFSNSRSEMNVSTLELGDSALYLCASGGQGDLRNEQFFGPGTRLTVL.

CDR3 in DNA: TGTGCCAGCAGCCCCTTCCGTTCCACAAGGAACACTGAAGCTTTCTTT. Translation: CASSPFRSTRNTEAFF. The chain is built from TRBV7-9 and TRBJ1-1, with D unclear. Trimming cost V 5 bases and J 1 base, with 17 bases left between them. The CDR3 has 16 residues. Looked up from germline, CDR1 is SEHNR and CDR2 is FQNEAQ (reference sequence).

CDR3: CASSIPGQNTGELFF. CDR3 DNA: TGTGCCAGCAGCATTCCGGGACAGAACACCGGGGAGCTGTTTTTT. This chain uses TRBV28 with TRBJ2-2, with D perhaps matching TRBD1 (6 bases). V was shortened by 6 bases and J by 1 base, with 12 bases between the two germline ends. Germline assignment: CDR1 MDHEN and CDR2 SYDVKM. The CDR3 has 15 amino acids.

The V call is TRBV7-9, the J call TRBJ2-3; 10 positions agree with TRBD2. Looked up from germline, CDR1 is SEHNR and CDR2 is FQNEAQ (reference sequence). After removal of 0 bases from V and 6 bases from J, the junction contained 3 bases not matched to a gene. The CDR3 runs 15 residues. Written as DNA, the CDR3 is TGTGCCAGCAGCTTAGCTCCTAGCGGGAGCGATACGCAGTATTTT. Its translation is CASSLAPSGSDTQYF. The full variable domain, completed using reference TRBV7-9 and TRBJ2-3, is DTGVSQNPRHKITKRGQNVTFRCDPISEHNRLYWYRQTLGQGPEFLTYFQNEAQLEKSRLLSDRFSAERPKGSFSTLEIQRTEQGDSAMYLCASSLAPSGSDTQYFGPGTRLTVL.

The V gene is TRBV7-9, the J gene TRBJ2-7; D remains unclear. The CDR3 extends over 13 amino acids. CDR1 is SEHNR, CDR2 FQNEAQ, per germline (reference sequence). V was pared by 0 bases and J by 6 bases, with 9 bases between. The CDR3 bases are TGTGCCAGCAGCTTAGCGGCTAGTCCCGAGCAGTACTTC. It is translated as CASSLAASPEQYF.